The clone carrying this TCR beta chain was picked up a small number of times. This record comes from a study of human T cells and chemical hapten exposure. Study-level background: The study sensitized with 2% DPC on a 2 cm by 2 cm patch of upper inner arm skin.

The V gene's germline CDR1 is SGHTA and CDR2 FQGNSA. V shed 5 bases and J shed 2 bases, with 16 bases lying between them. CDR3 length: 16 residues. TCRdb re-called the RACE reads through MiXCR, storing one row per CDR3 protein. This sample carries 79,000 or so distinct CDR3 sequences, 10% of them seen once, and the ten largest clones take around 1.5%. Documented time point: patch test 1, 2 weeks after DPC sensitization. As to treatment: therapeutic diphenylcyclopropenone sensitization with weekly scalp DPC. Ahead of each patch test application, blood was drawn. People who gave samples had alopecia, were 18 to 70 years old, and were suitable for DPC.

The source was whole blood, collected in connection with sensitization to the hapten diphenylcyclopropenone (DPC). The sequence derives from a woman in her forties or fifties with alopecia areata. Some clones in this sample may be carry-over from other donors' samples. The J gene is TRBJ1-5, the V gene TRBV7-2, with D hard to call. The CDR3 spells CASSLTLTSGNQPQHF. The CDR3 DNA reads TGTGCCAGCAGCCTAACCCTCACAAGCGGCAATCAGCCCCAGCATTTT.